This T cell receptor (beta chain) was sequenced in a study of T cells in localized non-small cell lung cancer (TCRdb year 2020). Broadly, across the study: The study analyzed T cell repertoires of about 230 early-stage NSCLC patients, comparing tumors and uninvolved tumor-adjacent lungs. The cohort consisted of under 300 treatment-naive NSCLC patients whose localized lung tumors had been resected. The mean age of the NSCLC patients was under 70 years, with fewer than 150 men and 85 to 110 women.

The immunoSEQ Assay was used to sequence TCR beta CDR3 regions from DNA. As for how the authors treated the data: To compute T cell density, TCR beta template counts were normalized to usable DNA, which was estimated by amplifying housekeeping genes. Using the preseqR package, richness was estimated by extrapolating to 120,000 templates for tissue samples and 400,000 templates for PBMC samples. Clonality was defined by subtracting Pielou's evenness from one. Tissue-enriched TCRs were identified through differential abundance testing performed on productive amino-acid clonotypes, with a minimum total count of 5 and an alpha of 0.1. The Jaccard Index and the Morisita Overlap Index were used to measure repertoire overlap between compartments. GLIPH grouped TCR beta CDR3s together with public tetramer-defined viral CDR3s, and a viral motif had to include at least three viral sequences and show V-gene enrichment. TCRdb obtained this table from immuneACCESS and retained in-frame rearrangements with V and J assigned. These tables miss some clones; where compared with another copy, unresolved V genes account for less than half of the shortfall, and the remainder is unexplained. The D gene and trimming were derived from the DNA, and the V and J assignments and clone size from that table. Present in this sample are thousands of clones, approximately 81% of which were seen just once. The top ten hold 8% to 9.5% of the sample.

V trim: 6 bases; J trim: 6 bases; unmatched bases: 10. The CDR3 has 14 amino acids, counting the end cysteine and phenylalanine. Only the CDR3 DNA stays, 42 bases, in frame from base 1. The germline V gene specifies SGHRS as CDR1 and YFSETQ as CDR2. General findings and caveats noted by the study authors: The highest T cell clonality was observed in uninvolved tumor-adjacent lung, where clonality exceeded that of tumor, suggesting that antigenic responses were more focused in uninvolved tumor-adjacent lung. A median of approximately 55 of the top 100 tumor clones were detected in paired uninvolved adjacent lung, and some 28 of these tumor clones were also found among the top 100 clones of the paired uninvolved adjacent lung. Higher T cell density in blood was associated with longer overall survival, whereas higher clonality in adjacent lung was associated with shorter survival. Multi-region tumor sequencing was not performed, so intratumor heterogeneity could not be excluded. Because the study design was exploratory, TCR variables were selected using unadjusted p-values without false-discovery rate correction.

In regard to this clone: Its antigen remains unidentified. No base quality values were provided; no much bigger clone lies one nucleotide off.

At diagnosis, peripheral blood, uninvolved tumor-adjacent lung and tumor were collected and stored as a combination of fresh-frozen and FFPE material. For TCR repertoire profiling, blood samples were analyzed in the form of peripheral blood mononuclear cells. The chain employs TRBV5-1 and TRBJ2-3; 7 nucleotides in the junction match TRBD1. The material was PBMCs, obtained before any cancer treatment. This receptor was taken from a woman aged 40-69 years with stage II lung adenocarcinoma. The CDR3 protein sequence reads: CASTLHDREDTQYF. The DNA reads as follows: TGCGCCAGCACCCTACATGACAGGGAGGATACGCAGTATTTT.